The clone carrying this TCR beta chain appeared once. Original handling: Estimation of nucleated cell counts was performed using reference gene primer amplification. The data were produced by immunoSEQ multiplex PCR, yet TCRdb's version contains in-frame clones alone and is incomplete. V and J calls and clone size are given by that table; D and trimming were obtained from the DNA. The sample includes over 120,000 clones, approximately 80% of them seen just once. The data were taken from a study of blood T cell repertoires in COVID-19. Study overall: The United States, Italy and Spain provided the acute and convalescent COVID-19 samples. The analysed material was cDNA or gDNA that came from T cells, B-cell-depleted T cells, or PBMCs.

Sequencing was carried out using peripheral blood. This clonotype originated in a man in his sixties with active or convalescent COVID-19.

The CDR3: CASSGQGITDTQYF. In DNA, the CDR3 is TGTGCCAGCTCGGGACAGGGGATCACAGATACGCAGTATTTT. The chain combines TRBV18 with TRBJ2-3, with 10 nucleotides matching TRBD1. V gave up 6 bases and J gave up 2 bases; unmatched junction bases: 2. This CDR3 comprises 14 residues. The germline V gene has CDR1 KGHSH and CDR2 LQKENI. Looking up the rest from reference TRBV18 and TRBJ2-3 gives the full variable domain: NAGVMQNPRHLVRRRGQEARLRCSPMKGHSHVYWYRQLPEEGLKFMVYLQKENIIDESGMPKERFSAEFPKEGPSILRIQQVVRGDSAAYFCASSGQGITDTQYFGPGTRLTVL.